The 31 T cell receptor beta chains given below trace back to one sample, sequenced in a study of T cells in tumors after PD-1 blockade. Method: immunoSEQ multiplex PCR; TCRdb's copy keeps in-frame clones and lacks some. The sample carries 50,000 to 75,000 clones, about 74% recorded once. Sequences were derived from PBMCs, sampled after anti-PD-1 treatment. The receptors here all came from a human donor with basal cell carcinoma.

The chain joins TRBV25-1 to TRBJ1-2; D remains ambiguous. This CDR3 contains 17 residues. Trimming removed 0 bases at V and 4 bases at J, with 18 bases between. The germline V gene has CDR1 MGHDK and CDR2 SYGVNS. The CDR3 sequence: CASSEYILASEGYGYTF. The DNA of the CDR3 is TGTGCCAGCAGTGAATATATTCTGGCCTCAGAGGGCTATGGCTACACCTTC.

The chain is built from TRBV7-2 and TRBJ2-1; D is undetermined. V shed 3 bases and J shed 9 bases, with 12 bases lying between them. The CDR3 consists of 13 residues. The germline gives CDR1 SGHTA, CDR2 FQGNSA. Here the CDR3 reads CASSFVQVGEQFF. CDR3 DNA: TGTGCCAGCAGCTTTGTTCAGGTCGGTGAGCAGTTCTTC.

This chain joins TRBV5-1 and TRBJ2-1; 10 bases map to TRBD2. Germline V gene lookup returns CDR1 SGHRS and CDR2 YFSETQ. V was pared by 0 bases and J by 8 bases, with 5 bases of the junction left unmatched. This CDR3 region has 15 residues. CDR3 protein: CASSLGSGGADEQFF. CDR3 DNA sequence: TGCGCCAGCAGCTTGGGGAGCGGGGGGGCAGATGAGCAGTTCTTC.

The J gene is TRBJ2-7, the V gene TRBV7-6; a weak D match, TRBD2 (7 bases). Trimming took 1 base from V and 6 from J, leaving 13 bases between them. Germline V lookup: CDR1 SGHVS, CDR2 FNYEAQ. The CDR3 has 14 residues. CDR3 in amino acids: CASSLDREGREQYF. CDR3 in DNA: TGTGCCAGCAGCTTAGACAGGGAGGGCCGCGAGCAGTACTTC.

This chain uses TRBV5-5 with TRBJ2-7; TRBD1 might be the D (5 bases). The CDR3 contains 15 residues. V shed 3 bases and J shed 6 bases, with 19 bases lying between them. Per germline, CDR1 SGHKS and CDR2 YYEKEE (reference sequence). The CDR3 reads CASSWMTDTNSEQYF. CDR3 nucleotide sequence: TGTGCCAGCAGCTGGATGACAGACACAAATTCCGAGCAGTACTTC.

Sample share makes this clone medium-sized (0.01 to 0.1%). V usage is TRBV18 and J usage is TRBJ2-2; 7 nucleotides line up with TRBD2. J was trimmed by 4 bases and V by 3 bases; bases with no gene match: 5. This CDR3 is built from 15 residues. CDR1 is KGHSH, CDR2 LQKENI, per germline. The CDR3 sequence: CASSPQGGSTGELFF. Written as DNA, the CDR3 is TGTGCCAGCTCACCTCAGGGAGGGAGCACCGGGGAGCTGTTTTTT.

This sequence joins TRBV12-3 or TRBV12-4 and TRBJ2-6; D gene unclear. This CDR3 is 12 amino acids long. Deletions cut 8 bases from V and 6 bases from J, with 8 bases between. CDR3 sequence: CASGSVANVLTF. In DNA, the CDR3 is TGTGCCAGCGGCTCAGTGGCCAACGTCCTGACTTTC.

The J gene is TRBJ2-5, the V gene TRBV18; possibly TRBD2 for D (5 bases). Trimming shortened V by 0 bases and J by 5 bases, and 19 bases separated the two germline ends. Germline CDR1 is KGHSH and CDR2 is LQKENI. CDR3 length: 17 amino acids. The CDR3 sequence: CASSPPEAVGERETQYF. CDR3 nucleotides: TGTGCCAGCTCACCACCGGAGGCGGTGGGAGAAAGGGAGACCCAGTACTTC.

The genes are TRBV3-1 (or the pseudogene TRBV3-2) and TRBJ1-1; TRBD1 might be the D (5 bases). This CDR3 spans 14 amino acids. In germline, CDR1 is LGHDT, CDR2 YNNKEL (reference sequence). With 5 bases removed from V and 5 bases from J, the gap between germline ends came to 15 bases. CDR3: CASSTGGGVTEAFF. CDR3 bases: TGTGCCAGCAGCACCGGGGGAGGTGTAACTGAAGCTTTCTTT.

The rearrangement joins TRBV10-3 to TRBJ2-3; D perhaps matches TRBD2 (6 bases). The V and J ends lost 0 bases and 0 bases respectively, with 13 bases between them. This CDR3 contains 17 residues. Germline V gene data show CDR1 as ENHRY and CDR2 as SYGVKD. The CDR3 DNA reads as TGTGCCATCAGTGAGTCGGTCCAGGAGGGGAGCACAGATACGCAGTATTTT. Translating it yields CAISESVQEGSTDTQYF.

This clone was counted between two and nine times. Here the CDR3 DNA reads TGTGCCAGCAGCCGGACAACTTATTACGAGCAGTACTTC. It translates to CASSRTTYYEQYF. The V call is TRBV12-3 or TRBV12-4, the J call TRBJ2-7; TRBD1 might be the D (5 bases). The CDR3 spans 13 residues. Trimming took 6 bases from V and 4 from J, leaving 13 bases between them.

J is TRBJ2-6 and V is TRBV10-3, with D hard to call. The V end lost 8 bases, the J end lost 2 bases, and 4 bases lay between the germline ends. CDR1 is ENHRY and CDR2 is SYGVKD in the germline V gene. This CDR3 has 12 amino acids. The DNA of the CDR3 is TGTGCCATCCAAACTGGGGCCAACGTCCTGACTTTC. It yields the protein CAIQTGANVLTF.

This rearrangement joins TRBV7-2 to TRBJ1-3, with unresolved D. The V end lost 1 base, the J end lost 4 bases, and 8 bases lay between the germline ends. Germline values: CDR1 SGHTA, CDR2 FQGNSA. The CDR3 runs to 14 residues. The CDR3 coding sequence is TGTGCCAGCAGCTTAGTGCATGGAGGAAACACCATATATTTT. Protein product: CASSLVHGGNTIYF. Based on the CDR3 plus reference TRBV7-2 and TRBJ1-3, the full variable domain is GAGVSQSPSNKVTEKGKDVELRCDPISGHTALYWYRQSLGQGLEFLIYFQGNSAPDKSGLPSDRFSAERTGGSVSTLTIQRTQQEDSAVYLCASSLVHGGNTIYFGEGSWLTVV.

The rearrangement uses TRBV28 and TRBJ2-6, with TRBD1 as a possible D gene (5 bases). The CDR3 runs to 17 residues. Per germline, CDR1 MDHEN and CDR2 SYDVKM. Trimming took 6 bases from V and 4 from J, leaving 19 bases between them. The CDR3, as DNA: TGTGCCAGCAGCCCCCCTGGGGCGGCGACAGGGGCCAACGTCCTGACTTTC. It is translated as CASSPPGAATGANVLTF.

The chain couples TRBV27 to TRBJ2-7; 11 positions match TRBD2. J was trimmed by 9 bases and V by 6 bases; bases with no gene match: 13. Germline CDR1 is MNHEY and CDR2 is SMNVEV (reference sequence). The CDR3 has 15 amino acids. The CDR3 reads CASSSVAGGLRAQYF. The DNA of the CDR3 is TGTGCCAGCAGCTCTGTAGCGGGGGGGCTGCGAGCGCAGTACTTC.

The V and J genes are TRBV5-1 and TRBJ1-2; D is unresolved. Deletions cut 4 bases from V and 8 bases from J, with 15 bases between. CDR3 length equals 13 residues. CDR1 and CDR2 (germline): SGHRS, YFSETQ. Written as DNA, the CDR3 is TGCGCCAGCAGCCGCGGAGGGTCGGAGGGCTACACCTTC. This encodes CASSRGGSEGYTF. Combining the CDR3 with reference TRBV5-1 and TRBJ1-2 gives the whole variable domain KAGVTQTPRYLIKTRGQQVTLSCSPISGHRSVSWYQQTPGQGLQFLFEYFSETQRNKGNFPGRFSGRQFSNSRSEMNVSTLELGDSALYLCASSRGGSEGYTFGSGTRLTVV.

This rearrangement joins TRBV19 to TRBJ1-2; a weak D match, TRBD1 (6 bases). Trimming left V 6 bases short and J 4 bases short, with 12 bases between. Germline loops: CDR1 LNHDA, CDR2 SQIVND (reference sequence). The CDR3 consists of 13 residues. The CDR3 DNA is TGTGCCAGTAGAACCAGGGGAGGCTATGGCTACACCTTC. Translation: CASRTRGGYGYTF.

The CDR3 sequence: CASSPSGQGFNNEQFF. The CDR3 DNA follows: TGTGCCAGCAGCCCATCCGGTCAGGGGTTCAACAATGAGCAGTTCTTC. The J gene is TRBJ2-1, the V gene TRBV6-2 or TRBV6-3; possibly TRBD1 for D (6 bases). V was clipped by 6 bases and J by 5 bases, with 20 bases between them. In germline, CDR1 is MNHEY, CDR2 SVGEGT. The CDR3 sequence is 16 residues long.

This clone was detected only a few times. The rearrangement uses TRBV5-4 and TRBJ2-2; D is ambiguous. V lost 1 base and J 0 bases, leaving 4 bases between the germline ends. The CDR3 covers 14 residues. In germline, CDR1 is SGHNT, CDR2 YYREEE (reference sequence). CDR3 nucleotide sequence: TGTGCCAGCAGCTTGTTATCGAACACCGGGGAGCTGTTTTTT. As protein: CASSLLSNTGELFF.

CDR3 sequence: CASSRELETQYF. CDR3 nucleotides: TGTGCCAGCTCACGGGAGCTCGAGACCCAGTACTTC. The rearrangement links TRBV18 to TRBJ2-5; possibly TRBD2 for D (5 bases). V lost 4 bases, J lost 5 bases, and 8 bases lay in between. This CDR3 has 12 residues. Germline CDR1 is KGHSH and CDR2 is LQKENI. Using reference TRBV18 and TRBJ2-5 for the parts outside the CDR3, the full variable domain is NAGVMQNPRHLVRRRGQEARLRCSPMKGHSHVYWYRQLPEEGLKFMVYLQKENIIDESGMPKERFSAEFPKEGPSILRIQQVVRGDSAAYFCASSRELETQYFGPGTRLLVL.

The V gene is TRBV7-9, the J gene TRBJ2-2, with 8 bases identical to TRBD1. J was trimmed by 4 bases and V by 6 bases; bases with no gene match: 7. Germline V gives CDR1 SEHNR, CDR2 FQNEAQ (reference sequence). The CDR3 is 15 residues long. CDR3 DNA: TGTGCCAGCAGGCCTGGACAGGGAGGCACCGGGGAGCTGTTTTTT. This gives the protein CASRPGQGGTGELFF.

This clone was seen a few times. The chain combines TRBV7-2 with TRBJ1-6; perhaps TRBD1 as D (6 bases). The germline gives CDR1 SGHTA, CDR2 FQGNSA. Trimming pared 3 bases from V and 0 bases from J, leaving 15 bases between. The CDR3 has 18 residues. The CDR3 region has the DNA TGTGCCAGCAGCTTGGGGGGGCAGGGAGGCTCCTATAATTCACCCCTCCACTTT. Protein product: CASSLGGQGGSYNSPLHF.

In this sample, this clone turned up a few times. The J gene is TRBJ1-1, the V gene TRBV25-1, with 7 bases fitting TRBD1. Germline V CDR1 and CDR2: MGHDK, SYGVNS. V dropped 7 bases and J dropped 4; count of bases not matched to a gene: 9. This CDR3 has 14 amino acids. CDR3 in DNA: TGTGCCAGCATAGGCCAGGGGGAGGGCACTGAAGCTTTCTTT. This translates into CASIGQGEGTEAFF.

A note on this clone: Other DNA sequences from this sample encode an identical CDR3 as well. The V and J genes are TRBV27 and TRBJ2-1, with unresolved D. From germline, CDR1 is MNHEY and CDR2 SMNVEV (reference sequence). The CDR3 consists of 13 residues. Trimming took off 3 bases at V and 0 bases at J, with 3 bases between the two ends. The CDR3 DNA follows: TGTGCCAGCAGTTTGAGCTCCTACAATGAGCAGTTCTTC. Its translation is CASSLSSYNEQFF.

The J gene is TRBJ1-5, the V gene TRBV15, with 8 bases aligning to TRBD1. V was clipped by 8 bases and J by 10 bases; unmatched bases: 13. CDR1 is LNHNV and CDR2 is YYDKDF in the germline V gene (reference sequence). The CDR3 has 14 amino acids. DNA for the CDR3: TGTGCCACCGCTTACGGACAGGGAGAGTTACCCCAGCATTTT. Its protein is CATAYGQGELPQHF.

The chain uses TRBV2 and TRBJ2-3, with D tentatively TRBD2 (6 bases). From germline, CDR1 is SNHLY and CDR2 FYNNEI. The CDR3 loop spans 15 amino acids. Trimming removed 6 bases from V and 5 bases from J, with 18 bases in between. For the CDR3, the DNA is TGTGCCAGCAGGCCGACTAGTGGGTTTGGAGATACGCAGTATTTT. As protein: CASRPTSGFGDTQYF. The complete variable domain, with remaining parts taken from reference TRBV2 and TRBJ2-3, reads EPEVTQTPSHQVTQMGQEVILRCVPISNHLYFYWYRQILGQKVEFLVSFYNNEISEKSEIFDDQFSVERPDGSNFTLKIRSTKLEDSAMYFCASRPTSGFGDTQYFGPGTRLTVL.

The V gene is TRBV4-1, the J gene TRBJ1-2; a possible D gene is TRBD1 (5 bases). The V gene's germline CDR1 is MGHRA and CDR2 YSYEKL. The CDR3 length is 15 residues. The ends were cut back, 5 bases at V and 4 bases at J, with 17 bases in the middle. CDR3 coding DNA: TGCGCCAGCAGCAACTCCGGGACCCCCATCTATGGCTACACCTTC. Its protein is CASSNSGTPIYGYTF.

The chain joins TRBV2 to TRBJ1-6; 7 positions match TRBD1. J lost 7 bases, V lost 8 bases, and 8 bases had no gene match. Germline V CDR1 and CDR2: SNHLY, FYNNEI. CDR3 length: 14 residues. CDR3 sequence reads: CASRQDRKNSPLHF. The CDR3 DNA is TGTGCCAGCCGTCAGGACAGGAAGAATTCACCCCTCCACTTT.

The chain joins TRBV7-6 to TRBJ2-7; 9 nucleotides match TRBD1. The germline V gene encodes CDR1 SGHVS and CDR2 FNYEAQ. J gave up 6 bases and V 4 bases, and 7 bases lay outside the gene matches. The CDR3 extends over 14 amino acids. CDR3 sequence reads: CASSSGQGTSEQYF. DNA of the CDR3: TGTGCCAGCAGCTCCGGACAGGGGACGAGCGAGCAGTACTTC.

This chain connects TRBV5-5 to TRBJ2-7; 8 nucleotides match TRBD2. Per germline, CDR1 SGHKS and CDR2 YYEKEE (reference sequence). Trimming took 0 bases from V and 4 from J; bases not matched to a gene: 6. The CDR3 consists of 15 residues. The CDR3 region has the DNA TGTGCCAGCAGCTTGGCTTCTAGCGGGCGGTACGAGCAGTACTTC. Protein: CASSLASSGRYEQYF.

The J gene is TRBJ1-2, the V gene TRBV29-1, with D perhaps TRBD1 (5 bases). Trimming cost V 0 bases and J 8 bases, with 16 bases left between them. CDR3 length: 14 amino acids. Per germline, CDR1 SQVTM and CDR2 ANQGSEA. The DNA for the CDR3 is TGCAGCGTTGAAGATCCTCAGGGACTGGGGGGCTACACCTTC. It yields the protein CSVEDPQGLGGYTF.